A single sample gave rise to the 16 T cell receptor beta chains below, sequenced in a study of T cell responses to AZD1222 COVID-19 vaccine (TCRdb year 2021). The library was made by the immunoSEQ multiplex PCR assay. Entries here come from immuneACCESS through TCRdb and include only in-frame sequences with V and J called. Some clones fail to appear in such tables; in the studies checked, an unresolved V gene covers under half of the shortfall, and the cause of the remainder is unknown. This sample lists roughly 200,000 clones; roughly 90% were detected once. The ten most abundant clones make up 3% to 4% of the sample. This sample's time point label indicates: about 28 days (+/-7) after the second vaccine dose. The sample consisted of peripheral blood, taken 28 days after the second AZD1222 dose. Every receptor here comes from an adult who received the AZD1222 COVID-19 vaccine.

The chain employs TRBV6-5 and TRBJ2-7; 7 bases are shared with TRBD2. Trimming removed 2 bases from V and 1 base from J; junction bases left unmatched: 8. Germline loops: CDR1 MNHEY, CDR2 SVGAGI. The CDR3 spans 16 residues. As DNA, the CDR3 is TGTGCCAGCAGTTACGGCGCTCTAGCGGTGTCCTACGAGCAGTACTTC. Translated, it gives CASSYGALAVSYEQYF.

The chain combines TRBV2 with TRBJ1-6; D perhaps matches TRBD1 (5 bases). The germline V gene encodes CDR1 SNHLY and CDR2 FYNNEI. This CDR3 spans 13 amino acids. V lost 4 bases and J lost 14, with 15 bases in between. CDR3 amino acids: CASSGWRGLALHF. The CDR3 DNA sequence: TGTGCCAGCAGTGGTTGGAGGGGCTTGGCCCTCCACTTT.

This chain joins TRBV7-3 and TRBJ2-7; TRBD2 matches at 12 bases. V lost 5 bases, J lost 3 bases, and 5 bases stayed unmatched. Germline-derived CDR1 and CDR2 are SGHTA and FQGTGA. The CDR3 totals 15 residues. The CDR3 region has the DNA TGTGCCAGCAGCCCGACTAGCGGGAGCCTCTACGAGCAGTACTTC. This sequence encodes CASSPTSGSLYEQYF. Based on the CDR3 plus reference TRBV7-3 and TRBJ2-7, the full variable domain is GAGVSQTPSNKVTEKGKYVELRCDPISGHTALYWYRQSLGQGPEFLIYFQGTGAADDSGLPNDRFFAVRPEGSVSTLKIQRTERGDSAVYLCASSPTSGSLYEQYFGPGTRLTVT.

A single count supports this clone. The chain employs TRBV7-9 and TRBJ2-7; D unclear. The germline gives CDR1 SEHNR, CDR2 FQNEAQ (reference sequence). Trimming removed 3 bases from V and 6 bases from J, with 9 bases in between. This CDR3 spans 12 amino acids. The CDR3 sequence: CASSFNGPEQYF. CDR3 coding DNA: TGTGCCAGCAGCTTCAACGGCCCCGAGCAGTACTTC. The variable domain in full, with the rest retrieved from reference TRBV7-9 and TRBJ2-7, is DTGVSQNPRHKITKRGQNVTFRCDPISEHNRLYWYRQTLGQGPEFLTYFQNEAQLEKSRLLSDRFSAERPKGSFSTLEIQRTEQGDSAMYLCASSFNGPEQYFGPGTRLTVT.

Written as DNA, the CDR3 is TGTGCCAGCAGCCGACCTCTTAGGTCCAGATCCTACGAGCAGTACTTC. Residues: CASSRPLRSRSYEQYF. The V and J genes are TRBV5-5 and TRBJ2-7; unclear D gene. Per germline, CDR1 SGHKS and CDR2 YYEKEE (reference sequence). The CDR3 is 16 amino acids. V gave up 4 bases and J gave up 1 base, with 18 bases separating them.

This clone was seen a single time. The rearrangement uses TRBV21-1 and TRBJ2-7; TRBD2, the D gene given by the table, was not confirmed from the DNA. TRBV21-1 is noted as a pseudogene. The CDR3 runs 19 residues. The CDR3 here is CASSKEGLAGGPWPDEQYF. The CDR3 region has the DNA TGTGCCAGCAGCAAAGAGGGACTAGCGGGAGGGCCGTGGCCCGACGAGCAGTACTTC.

The rearrangement uses TRBV24-1 and TRBJ1-5; possible D gene TRBD1, 5 bases. Trimming removed 9 bases at V and 0 bases at J, with 11 bases between. This CDR3 contains 14 residues. Per germline, CDR1 KGHDR and CDR2 SFDVKD. The CDR3 nucleotides are TGTGCCACCCGGGACGGCCATAGCAATCAGCCCCAGCATTTT. It translates to CATRDGHSNQPQHF.

V and J are TRBV7-9 and TRBJ2-7, with D possibly being TRBD2 (5 bases). V was trimmed by 5 bases and J by 6 bases, leaving 11 bases between them. The CDR3 totals 12 residues. Germline CDR1 SEHNR, CDR2 FQNEAQ (reference sequence). The CDR3: CASSTSGVEQYF. CDR3 sequence (DNA): TGTGCCAGCAGCACTAGTGGGGTCGAGCAGTACTTC. Full variable domain (remainder filled in from reference TRBV7-9 and TRBJ2-7): DTGVSQNPRHKITKRGQNVTFRCDPISEHNRLYWYRQTLGQGPEFLTYFQNEAQLEKSRLLSDRFSAERPKGSFSTLEIQRTEQGDSAMYLCASSTSGVEQYFGPGTRLTVT.

V is TRBV19 and J is TRBJ1-5; a weak D match, TRBD1 (5 bases). The CDR3 extends over 16 amino acids. Germline loops: CDR1 LNHDA, CDR2 SQIVND (reference sequence). V gave up 5 bases and J gave up 0 bases, with 14 bases separating them. CDR3 DNA: TGTGCCAGTAGTTCTCTGCAGGGCTATAGCAATCAGCCCCAGCATTTT. Its translation: CASSSLQGYSNQPQHF.

CDR3 amino acids: CASSQGGGRAFSEQYF. The CDR3 DNA reads as TGTGCCAGCAGCCAAGGGGGCGGGAGGGCCTTCAGCGAGCAGTACTTC. V is TRBV3-1 (or the pseudogene TRBV3-2) and J is TRBJ2-7; 9 nucleotides agree with TRBD2. Per germline, CDR1 LGHDT and CDR2 YNNKEL (reference sequence). The CDR3 has 16 residues. The V gene end was trimmed by 1 base and the J gene end by 6 bases; junction bases not matched to a gene: 10.

V and J are TRBV3-1 (or the pseudogene TRBV3-2) and TRBJ1-5; D unclear. The germline V gene encodes CDR1 LGHDT and CDR2 YNNKEL (reference sequence). This CDR3 is 16 amino acids long. V dropped 2 bases and J dropped 2 bases, with 13 bases sitting between them. CDR3 residues: CASSQKAEGGNQPQHF. CDR3 bases: TGTGCCAGCAGCCAAAAAGCGGAGGGAGGCAATCAGCCCCAGCATTTT.

The chain recombines TRBV5-1 with TRBJ1-6, with unresolved D. Germline loops: CDR1 SGHRS, CDR2 YFSETQ. The CDR3 spans 13 residues. V dropped 5 bases and J dropped 1 base, with 4 bases sitting between them. This chain's CDR3 is CASRESYNSPLHF. The CDR3, as DNA: TGCGCCAGCAGGGAGTCCTATAATTCACCCCTCCACTTT.

The chain couples TRBV2 to TRBJ1-2; D possibly corresponds to TRBD1 (5 bases). The germline gives CDR1 SNHLY, CDR2 FYNNEI. The CDR3 totals 13 residues. Between the trimmed V and J ends, which lost 4 bases and 7 bases, there was a span of 13 bases. The DNA for the CDR3 is TGTGCCAGCAGTGTTGGCCAGGGATTTGGCTACACCTTC. Translating gives CASSVGQGFGYTF.

The chain links TRBV6-2 or TRBV6-3 to TRBJ2-7; 7 bases fit TRBD2. This CDR3 contains 16 residues. Unmatched junction bases numbered 11, after V lost 2 bases and J lost 4 bases. Germline CDR1 and CDR2: MNHEY and SVGEGT. CDR3 loop: CASSYGGGPQGYEQYF. For the CDR3, the DNA is TGTGCCAGCAGTTACGGGGGAGGGCCCCAAGGTTACGAGCAGTACTTC.

The chain joins TRBV2 to TRBJ2-3; the match to TRBD1 covers 9 bases. This CDR3 spans 15 amino acids. Germline loops: CDR1 SNHLY, CDR2 FYNNEI. Germline trimming cut 8 bases from V and 1 base from J; bases unmatched to any gene: 7. CDR3 sequence reads: CASCLRDRGTDTQYF. The CDR3 nucleotides read TGTGCCAGCTGCCTCCGGGACAGGGGCACAGATACGCAGTATTTT. The whole variable domain, remainder taken from reference TRBV2 and TRBJ2-3, is EPEVTQTPSHQVTQMGQEVILRCVPISNHLYFYWYRQILGQKVEFLVSFYNNEISEKSEIFDDQFSVERPDGSNFTLKIRSTKLEDSAMYFCASCLRDRGTDTQYFGPGTRLTVL.

In nucleotides, the CDR3 is TGTGCCAGCAGCTTCCACCAGGGGAATCTGGATTTCGGGGAGCTGTTTTTT. Translation: CASSFHQGNLDFGELFF. The V and J genes are TRBV7-8 and TRBJ2-2; a possible D gene is TRBD1 (6 bases). V gave up 3 bases and J gave up 7 bases, with 21 bases separating them. Germline lookup yields CDR1 SGHVS and CDR2 FQNEAQ. The CDR3 consists of 17 residues.